These 18 T cell receptor beta chains originate from one sample sequenced in a study of breast tumors, draining lymph nodes, adjacent tissues. TCRdb reprocessed the multiplex PCR reads via MiXCR and lists one record per CDR3 protein. Of about 80,000 distinct CDR3 sequences listed, under 25% were seen once; the top ten hold approximately 2.5%. Axillary draining lymph nodes of breast cancer patients supplied the node samples. Sequencing input: axillary lymph node tissue. Receptors originate from a female donor with breast cancer. Some clones in this sample may be carry-over from other donors' samples.

This clonotype was counted at least ten times. The genes are TRBV6-6 and TRBJ1-3; D might be TRBD1 (5 bases). CDR1 is MNHNY and CDR2 is SVGAGI in the germline V gene (reference sequence). V gave up 7 bases and J gave up 2 bases, with 15 bases separating them. The CDR3 length is 15 residues. This CDR3 reads CASTLPDRPGNTIYF. CDR3 nucleotides: TGTGCCAGCACCCTCCCCGACAGACCTGGAAACACCATATATTTT.

Only one count was recorded for this clonotype. This chain connects TRBV28 to TRBJ2-7; D gene unclear. Per the germline V gene, CDR1 is MDHEN and CDR2 is SYDVKM. Trimming shortened V by 7 bases and J by 2 bases, and 15 bases separated the two germline ends. The CDR3 spans 14 residues. The CDR3 region has the DNA TGTGCCAGCATCCCTACGGGCAAGACCTACGAGCAGTACTTC. It is translated as CASIPTGKTYEQYF.

Ten or more counts support this clonotype. The chain links TRBV7-9 to TRBJ1-4; D remains ambiguous. This CDR3 comprises 15 residues. The germline gives CDR1 SEHNR, CDR2 FQNEAQ (reference sequence). Trimming removed 2 bases from V and 5 bases from J, with 12 bases in between. The CDR3 bases are TGTGCCAGCAGCTTAAAGCTAGGCGGGAATGAAAAACTGTTTTTT. Translated, it gives CASSLKLGGNEKLFF.

Written as DNA, the CDR3 is TGTGCCAGCAGCTCACTAGGATACAATGAGCAGTTCTTC. Encoded protein: CASSSLGYNEQFF. The V call is TRBV5-4, the J call TRBJ2-1; D may be TRBD2 (5 bases). Trimming stripped 3 bases from V and 4 bases from J, with 8 bases between. Germline loops: CDR1 SGHNT, CDR2 YYREEE (reference sequence). CDR3 length: 13 amino acids. Looking up the rest from reference TRBV5-4 and TRBJ2-1 gives the full variable domain: ETGVTQSPTHLIKTRGQQVTLRCSSQSGHNTVSWYQQALGQGPQFIFQYYREEENGRGNFPPRFSGLQFPNYSSELNVNALELDDSALYLCASSSLGYNEQFFGPGTRLTVL.

This clonotype was seen repeatedly, ten times or more. The chain joins TRBV10-3 to TRBJ2-7; D unresolved. This CDR3 has 12 residues. Germline loops: CDR1 ENHRY, CDR2 SYGVKD. V was cut by 0 bases and J by 7 bases, with 7 bases left in between. CDR3 nucleotide sequence: TGTGCCATCAGTGAGTCGAGTAATGAGCAGTACTTC. Its translation is CAISESSNEQYF.

This clonotype was counted between two and nine times. The chain carries TRBV6-1 and TRBJ1-2, with D possibly matching TRBD1 (6 bases). Germline assignment: CDR1 MNHNS and CDR2 SASEGT. This CDR3 comprises 15 residues. V lost 2 bases, J lost 5 bases, and 15 bases lay in between. The CDR3 loop is CASSESEGGVYGYTF. DNA for the CDR3: TGTGCCAGCAGTGAATCCGAAGGGGGGGTTTATGGCTACACCTTC.

This clonotype was seen at least ten times. The V and J genes are TRBV11-2 and TRBJ2-7; 10 bases are a match to TRBD1. The CDR3 totals 15 residues. The V gene's germline CDR1 is SGHAT and CDR2 FQNNGV. The V and J ends lost 5 bases and 4 bases, in that order; junction bases with no gene match: 8. The CDR3 loop is CASSATGTGAYEQYF. CDR3 sequence (DNA): TGTGCCAGCAGCGCAACCGGGACAGGGGCGTACGAGCAGTACTTC.

The table lists this clonotype with many counts. The V call is TRBV5-1, the J call TRBJ2-3; 14 nucleotides match TRBD2. V dropped 0 bases and J dropped 3; count of bases not matched to a gene: 6. The CDR3 extends over 18 amino acids. CDR1 and CDR2 from the germline V gene are SGHRS and YFSETQ. The CDR3 region is CASSLAGTSGSRTDTQYF. CDR3 sequence (DNA): TGCGCCAGCAGCTTGGCGGGGACTAGCGGGAGTAGAACAGATACGCAGTATTTT.

The chain couples TRBV6-2 or TRBV6-3 to TRBJ2-1; D tentatively fits TRBD1 or TRBD2 (5 bases each). This CDR3 is 16 amino acids long. Germline-derived CDR1 and CDR2 are MNHEY and SVGEGT. V dropped 0 bases and J dropped 2 bases, with 11 bases sitting between them. The CDR3: CASSYSRDGPYNEQFF. As DNA, the CDR3 is TGTGCCAGCAGTTACTCCCGGGACGGCCCCTACAATGAGCAGTTCTTC.

This clonotype was counted at least ten times. The chain has TRBV14 and TRBJ2-3; D is tentatively TRBD1 or TRBD2 (6 bases each). Germline V gene lookup returns CDR1 SGHDN and CDR2 FVKESK. The V end was cut by 4 bases, the J end by 5 bases, with 19 bases between. The CDR3 spans 16 residues. CDR3 bases: TGTGCCAGCAGCCCGCTGGGGGGCAGGGGAGAAGATACGCAGTATTTT. Its protein product is CASSPLGGRGEDTQYF.

This clonotype occurred many times. V gene TRBV12-3 or TRBV12-4 combines with J gene TRBJ2-5, with a possible D match to TRBD1 (6 bases). The CDR3 covers 14 residues. V lost 6 bases and J 5 bases, leaving 16 bases between the germline ends. The CDR3 loop is CASRDEGVGETQYF. For the CDR3, the DNA is TGTGCCAGCAGGGATGAGGGGGTGGGGGAGACCCAGTACTTC.

The chain joins TRBV28 to TRBJ1-4; perhaps TRBD1 as D (5 bases). V was pared by 6 bases and J by 8 bases, with 16 bases between. The CDR3 runs to 14 residues. Germline CDR1 and CDR2: MDHEN and SYDVKM. The CDR3, as DNA: TGTGCCAGCAGGGGGGTAGGAAGTGGGGAAAAACTGTTTTTT. Protein sequence: CASRGVGSGEKLFF.

A remark on this clonotype: A much larger clone sits a single nucleotide away, making a read error possible. The chain links TRBV20-1 to TRBJ1-5, with D unclear. Germline values: CDR1 DFQATT, CDR2 SNEGSKA (reference sequence). The CDR3 loop spans 14 amino acids. As DNA, the CDR3 is TGCAGTGCTATCGAGGGAAATAGCAATCAGCCCCGGCATTTT. Amino acid sequence: CSAIEGNSNQPRHF.

This clonotype was detected many times. V gene TRBV11-2 combines with J gene TRBJ2-1; TRBD2 aligns across 11 bases. The CDR3 covers 14 residues. Germline CDR1 SGHAT, CDR2 FQNNGV. Germline trimming cut 5 bases from V and 7 bases from J; bases unmatched to any gene: 4. In nucleotides, the CDR3 is TGTGCCAGCAGCACCCGGACTAGCGGGAATGAGCAGTTCTTC. Its translation: CASSTRTSGNEQFF.

This clonotype came up many times. The chain has TRBV20-1 and TRBJ2-5, with 10 nucleotides matching TRBD2. The CDR3 is made up of 17 amino acids. The germline gives CDR1 DFQATT, CDR2 SNEGSKA (reference sequence). The trim removed 0 bases at V and 2 bases at J, leaving 9 bases unmatched. In nucleotides, the CDR3 is TGCAGTGCTAGAGACGGACTTGCTAGCGGGAGACAAGAGACCCAGTACTTC. This gives the protein CSARDGLASGRQETQYF.

This clonotype was recorded at least ten times. The chain couples TRBV4-2 to TRBJ1-4; weak D call: TRBD1 (6 bases). The V end lost 0 bases, the J end lost 2 bases, and 16 bases lay between the germline ends. This CDR3 is 18 amino acids long. Germline CDR1 LGHNA, CDR2 YNFKEQ. This CDR3 is CASSQDRQGKGTNEKLFF. CDR3 bases: TGTGCCAGCAGCCAAGATCGTCAGGGGAAGGGCACTAATGAAAAACTGTTTTTT.

Details on this clonotype: This may be a read error, as it is one base from a much larger clone. V and J are TRBV12-3 or TRBV12-4 and TRBJ2-1; 10 bases line up with TRBD2. The CDR3 runs to 15 residues. The CDR3 DNA reads as TGTGCCAGCAGTTTAATGAGACTAGCGGGCAATGGGCAGTTCTTC. It translates to CASSLMRLAGNGQFF.

This clonotype has a handful of counts. A much larger clone differs from this one at a single base, so this may be a read error. The CDR3 carries no conserved terminal phenylalanine or tryptophan, so it likely arises from a read error. The V and J genes are TRBV7-9 and TRBJ2-7; 8 bases match TRBD1. The germline gives CDR1 SEHNR, CDR2 FQNEAQ (reference sequence). J lost 5 bases, V lost 6 bases, and 9 bases had no gene match. The CDR3 has 14 residues. The CDR3 loop reads CASRPRDRPDEQYL. The CDR3 nucleotides read TGTGCCAGCAGGCCCCGGGACAGGCCCGACGAGCAGTACCTC.